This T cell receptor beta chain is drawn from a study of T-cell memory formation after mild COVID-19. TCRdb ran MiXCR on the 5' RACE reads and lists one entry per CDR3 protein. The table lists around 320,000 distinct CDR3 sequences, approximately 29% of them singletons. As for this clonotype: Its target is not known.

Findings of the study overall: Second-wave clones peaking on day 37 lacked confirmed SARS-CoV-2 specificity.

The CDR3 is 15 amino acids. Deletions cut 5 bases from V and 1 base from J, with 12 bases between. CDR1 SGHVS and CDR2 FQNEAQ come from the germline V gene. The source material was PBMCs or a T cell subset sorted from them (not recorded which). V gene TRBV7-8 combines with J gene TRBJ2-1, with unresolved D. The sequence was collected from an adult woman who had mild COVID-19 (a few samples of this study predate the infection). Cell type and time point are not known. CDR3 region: CASSPPEKSYNEQFF. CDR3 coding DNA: TGTGCCAGCAGCCCCCCGGAGAAATCCTACAATGAGCAGTTCTTC.